These 13 T cell receptor beta chains share one sample of origin, sequenced in a study of T cells in Graves' hyperthyroidism and ophthalmopathy. Amplified TCR beta CDR3 regions derived from RNA transcripts. TCR CDR3 regions were first amplified by RT-PCR with HTBI primers. TCRdb independently ran MiXCR on the multiplex PCR reads; one entry per CDR3 protein. The profile shows about 570,000 distinct CDR3 sequences, around 15% of them singletons. The sample taken for sequencing was blood. The receptors come from a woman between 40 and 50 years old with Graves' hyperthyroidism.

About this clonotype itself: The junction departs from the called germline gene at one end, perhaps through a read error. The chain is built from TRBV28 and TRBJ2-5, with TRBD1 matching 7 bases. Germline CDR1 MDHEN, CDR2 SYDVKM. The CDR3 is made up of 13 amino acids. This chain's CDR3 is CASRAPDRDHLNF. CDR3 in DNA: TGTGCCAGCAGGGCACCCGACAGGGATCATCTGAACTTC.

This clonotype was counted at least ten times. DNA for the CDR3: TGCGCCAGCAGCCTTAACCCCTCAGACAGGGGACTTTCCTACGAGCAGTACTTC. Its protein is CASSLNPSDRGLSYEQYF. The chain joins TRBV5-1 to TRBJ2-7; 8 bases fit TRBD1. Trimming cost V 4 bases and J 1 base; bases outside gene matches: 16. Germline V gene sequence: CDR1 SGHRS, CDR2 YFSETQ. The CDR3 has 18 amino acids.

About this clonotype itself: It may be a read error: a sequence one base away is much more abundant. The chain uses TRBV7-8 and TRBJ1-4, with no clear D. The CDR3 has 15 residues. Germline loops: CDR1 SGHVS, CDR2 FQNEAQ. V was trimmed by 0 bases and J by 2 bases, leaving 7 bases between them. CDR3 sequence (DNA): TGTGCCAGCAGCTTAGCAGGGCTGACTAATGAAAAACTGTTTTTT. Translating gives CASSLAGLTNEKLFF.

This clonotype has just a few counts. A single base separates this from a much larger clone, so it may be a read error. The V call is TRBV11-2, the J call TRBJ2-7, with D uncertain. CDR3 length equals 13 residues. The germline CDR1 and CDR2 sequences are SGHAT and FQNNGV. CDR3 sequence (DNA): TGTGCCGGCAGCTTAGGGAAAGTGGGCGAGCAGTACTTC. Amino acids: CAGSLGKVGEQYF.

The rearrangement joins TRBV11-2 to TRBJ2-7; D uncertain. This CDR3 is 14 amino acids long. Trimming pared 2 bases from V and 6 bases from J, leaving 14 bases between. Germline V CDR1 and CDR2: SGHAT, FQNNGV. CDR3 region: CASSLISRPGEQYF. The DNA of the CDR3 is TGTGCCAGCAGCTTAATATCTCGACCGGGCGAGCAGTACTTC.

There are a few counts of this clonotype. The CDR3: CASSEYVRENQPQHF. CDR3 nucleotides: TGTGCCAGCAGTGAATACGTCAGGGAGAATCAGCCCCAGCATTTT. V is TRBV6-1 and J is TRBJ1-5, with D possibly being TRBD1 (5 bases). V was cut by 2 bases and J by 4 bases, with 12 bases left in between. Germline CDR1 is MNHNS and CDR2 is SASEGT. The CDR3 spans 15 residues.

At least ten counts were recorded for this clonotype. The V gene is TRBV5-1, the J gene TRBJ1-2; tentatively, D is TRBD1 (6 bases). The CDR3 loop spans 14 amino acids. V dropped 4 bases and J dropped 3 bases, with 13 bases sitting between them. Germline CDR1 and CDR2: SGHRS and YFSETQ. The CDR3 spells CASSLQGRDYGYTF. For the CDR3, the DNA is TGCGCCAGCAGCCTACAGGGTCGGGACTATGGCTACACCTTC. Together with reference TRBV5-1 and TRBJ1-2, the CDR3 gives the full variable domain: KAGVTQTPRYLIKTRGQQVTLSCSPISGHRSVSWYQQTPGQGLQFLFEYFSETQRNKGNFPGRFSGRQFSNSRSEMNVSTLELGDSALYLCASSLQGRDYGYTFGSGTRLTVV.

This rearrangement joins TRBV28 to TRBJ2-7; 12 bases align to TRBD2. J lost 1 base, V lost 9 bases, and 13 bases had no gene match. Germline V gene lookup returns CDR1 MDHEN and CDR2 SYDVKM. CDR3 length equals 17 residues. The CDR3 sequence is CASSRTSGNYLSYEQYF. CDR3 sequence (DNA): TGTGCCAGTAGCCGGACTAGCGGGAACTACCTTTCCTACGAGCAGTACTTC.

This clonotype occurred a few times. V gene TRBV11-2 combines with J gene TRBJ1-2; 7 nucleotides align to TRBD1. The ends lost 4 bases at V and 8 bases at J; junction bases unmatched: 16. The germline V gene has CDR1 SGHAT and CDR2 FQNNGV. This CDR3 has 16 amino acids. This CDR3 is CASSSGRGTEGDGYTF. CDR3 DNA sequence: TGTGCCAGCAGCTCGGGGCGTGGGACAGAGGGCGACGGCTACACCTTC. The entire variable domain, with the rest obtained from reference TRBV11-2 and TRBJ1-2, is as follows: EAGVAQSPRYKIIEKRQSVAFWCNPISGHATLYWYQQILGQGPKLLIQFQNNGVVDDSQLPKDRFSAERLKGVDSTLKIQPAKLEDSAVYLCASSSGRGTEGDGYTFGSGTRLTVV.

V and J are TRBV6-1 and TRBJ1-4, with D tentatively TRBD1 (6 bases). Germline V gene data show CDR1 as MNHNS and CDR2 as SASEGT. Trimming shortened V by 4 bases and J by 8 bases, and 11 bases separated the two germline ends. The CDR3 is 13 residues long. The CDR3 bases are TGTGCCAGCAGTGGGACAGCGCAGGAAAAACTGTTTTTT. It yields the protein CASSGTAQEKLFF.

This clonotype was seen repeatedly, ten times or more. This chain joins TRBV27 and TRBJ2-1; maybe TRBD1 (5 bases). V was shortened by 6 bases and J by 6 bases, with 9 bases between the two germline ends. CDR3 length: 12 residues. Germline CDR1 is MNHEY and CDR2 is SMNVEV (reference sequence). As DNA, the CDR3 is TGTGCCAGCAGACTTGGGGCCAATGAGCAGTTCTTC. It encodes CASRLGANEQFF.

V is TRBV28 and J is TRBJ1-1; D is possibly TRBD1 (6 bases). There are 14 residues in the CDR3. Germline CDR1 and CDR2: MDHEN and SYDVKM. V gave up 5 bases and J gave up 3 bases, with 13 bases separating them. This CDR3 is CASSRPTGYTEAFF. The CDR3 region has the DNA TGTGCCAGCAGTCGTCCAACAGGGTACACTGAAGCTTTCTTT. Filled out from reference TRBV28 and TRBJ1-1, the complete variable domain reads DVKVTQSSRYLVKRTGEKVFLECVQDMDHENMFWYRQDPGLGLRLIYFSYDVKMKEKGDIPEGYSVSREKKERFSLILESASTNQTSMYLCASSRPTGYTEAFFGQGTRLTVV.

This clonotype has ten or more counts. The chain links TRBV6-1 to TRBJ2-5, with 14 bases fitting TRBD2. Germline-derived CDR1 and CDR2 are MNHNS and SASEGT. CDR3 length equals 17 residues. The V and J ends lost 6 bases and 4 bases, in that order; junction bases with no gene match: 10. The CDR3 DNA sequence: TGTGCCAGCAGAACCGCCGGACTAGCGGGAGGAGGAGAGACCCAGTACTTC. The encoded protein is CASRTAGLAGGGETQYF.